Shown below are 10 T cell receptor beta chains from a single sample sequenced in a study. One entry per CDR3 protein, called by TCRdb with MiXCR from the RT-PCR reads. The sample has approximately 720,000 distinct CDR3 sequences; 12% to 15% are singletons. Sequenced material: memory CD4+ T cells from blood. All receptors come from a female donor in good health, serving as a healthy control.

The V gene is TRBV10-2, the J gene TRBJ2-7; D call uncertain. The CDR3 length is 12 residues. Trimming left V 2 bases short and J 7 bases short, with 9 bases between. The germline V gene encodes CDR1 WSHSY and CDR2 SAAADI. CDR3 sequence (DNA): TGCGCCAGCAGTGAGGTCCTCCGGGAGCAGTACTTC. It specifies CASSEVLREQYF.

There are a few counts of this clonotype. The CDR3: CASSQELQGILHF. For the CDR3, the DNA is TGTGCCAGCAGCCAAGAGTTACAGGGCATCCTCCACTTT. V gene TRBV4-2 combines with J gene TRBJ1-6; tentative D call: TRBD1 (6 bases). CDR1 is LGHNA and CDR2 is YNFKEQ in the germline V gene. Between the trimmed V and J ends, which lost 0 bases and 15 bases, there was a span of 12 bases. There are 13 residues in the CDR3.

The rearrangement joins TRBV6-1 to TRBJ2-1; D is perhaps TRBD1 (6 bases). This CDR3 is 14 amino acids long. Trimming stripped 10 bases from V and 7 bases from J, with 20 bases between. Germline lookup yields CDR1 MNHNS and CDR2 SASEGT. CDR3 protein: CATETGTTRNEQFF. The DNA of the CDR3 is TGTGCCACCGAGACCGGGACAACGAGGAATGAGCAGTTCTTC.

V gene TRBV7-2 combines with J gene TRBJ1-3, with TRBD1 identical over 9 bases. Looked up from germline, CDR1 is SGHTA and CDR2 is FQGNSA. With 4 bases clipped from V and 5 bases from J, the junction kept 3 bases outside the gene matches. CDR3 size: 14 residues. In nucleotides, the CDR3 is TGTGCCAGCAGCTCGACAGGGGGAAGAAACACCATATATTTT. Amino acid sequence: CASSSTGGRNTIYF.

This clonotype was observed at least ten times. The chain is built from TRBV6-6 and TRBJ2-3, with 8 bases fitting TRBD2. The CDR3 consists of 15 residues. Germline CDR1 is MNHNY and CDR2 is SVGAGI (reference sequence). Germline trimming cut 4 bases from V and 7 bases from J; bases unmatched to any gene: 10. CDR3 sequence reads: CASSSGGGTPNTQYF. CDR3 in DNA: TGTGCCAGCAGTTCTGGCGGGGGGACCCCTAATACGCAGTATTTT.

In this sample, this clonotype turned up a few times. The junction shows a germline mismatch at one end, possibly a read error. The chain carries TRBV5-5 and TRBJ2-5; the D gene is possibly TRBD1 (5 bases). This CDR3 has 15 amino acids. CDR1 and CDR2 (germline): SGHKS, YYEKEE (reference sequence). The CDR3 loop is CASSLGSSREDTQYF. The CDR3 coding sequence is TGTGCCAGCAGCTTGGGGTCATCCAGGGAAGACACCCAGTACTTC.

The V and J genes are TRBV29-1 and TRBJ2-7; TRBD2 matches at 14 bases. V shed 7 bases, J shed 0 bases, and the junction held 11 bases outside the gene matches. Germline V lookup: CDR1 SQVTM, CDR2 ANQGSEA. The CDR3 contains 17 residues. This CDR3 reads CSAWGLAGVGSSYEQYF. The DNA for the CDR3 is TGCAGCGCTTGGGGACTAGCGGGAGTAGGGAGCTCCTACGAGCAGTACTTC.

This clonotype was detected many times. The rearrangement uses TRBV6-5 and TRBJ2-6; no reliable D call. CDR1 is MNHEY, CDR2 SVGAGI, per germline. Trimming removed 3 bases from V and 2 bases from J, with 8 bases in between. The CDR3 loop spans 15 amino acids. The CDR3 region has the DNA TGTGCCAGCAGTTATTCTAGGGCTGGGGCCAACGTCCTGACTTTC. Its protein product is CASSYSRAGANVLTF.

The J gene is TRBJ1-1, the V gene TRBV6-5, with 10 bases fitting TRBD1. Germline V CDR1 and CDR2: MNHEY, SVGAGI. V lost 8 bases to trimming and J lost 6 bases; unmatched junction nucleotides: 12. The CDR3 runs to 15 residues. This CDR3 reads CASGGTGVKRAEAFF. The CDR3, as DNA: TGTGCCAGCGGCGGGACAGGGGTTAAAAGGGCTGAAGCTTTCTTT.

This clonotype was picked up a small number of times. The chain joins TRBV5-1 to TRBJ2-5; D possibly corresponds to TRBD2 (6 bases). The V end was cut by 4 bases, the J end by 4 bases, with 17 bases between. Germline V lookup: CDR1 SGHRS, CDR2 YFSETQ. CDR3 length: 15 amino acids. The CDR3 sequence: CASSLGPVGGETQYF. The CDR3 DNA reads as TGCGCCAGCAGCCTGGGCCCCGTCGGGGGAGAGACCCAGTACTTC.